Below, 27 T cell receptor beta chains from the same sample are listed, as sequenced in a study of T cell responses to AZD1222 COVID-19 vaccine. Sequencing used immunoSEQ multiplex PCR; TCRdb keeps in-frame clones, though not all of them. Here the sample spans more than 110,000 clones, under 95% being singletons. The sample was peripheral blood, taken on day 0 of AZD1222 vaccination. The receptors originated from an adult in good health.

As DNA, the CDR3 is TGTGCCAGCAGCACACACAGGGGAACCGGGGAGCTGTTTTTT. Protein sequence: CASSTHRGTGELFF. The chain employs TRBV4-2 and TRBJ2-2, with 7 nucleotides matching TRBD1. Trimming cost V 5 bases and J 5 bases; bases outside gene matches: 5. The CDR3 runs 14 residues. Germline-derived CDR1 and CDR2 are LGHNA and YNFKEQ.

The V gene is TRBV3-1 (or the pseudogene TRBV3-2), the J gene TRBJ1-4; D gene uncertain. The CDR3 consists of 17 residues. Between the trimmed V and J ends, which lost 0 bases and 0 bases, there was a span of 11 bases. CDR1 and CDR2 (germline): LGHDT, YNNKEL (reference sequence). CDR3 nucleotide sequence: TGTGCCAGCAGCCAAGAAGGGAAGCAGTCAACTAATGAAAAACTGTTTTTT. Translating gives CASSQEGKQSTNEKLFF.

V gene TRBV6-6 combines with J gene TRBJ1-3; D is unclear. The CDR3 contains 16 residues. Trimming left V 4 bases short and J 3 bases short, with 16 bases between. The V gene's germline CDR1 is MNHNY and CDR2 SVGAGI (reference sequence). CDR3 sequence: CASSSSRPSYGNTIYF. CDR3 sequence (DNA): TGTGCCAGCAGTTCGTCCAGGCCCAGCTATGGAAACACCATATATTTT.

As concerns this clone: Other DNA sequences in this sample translate to the same CDR3. The chain joins TRBV6-5 to TRBJ1-1; TRBD1 might be the D (5 bases). Germline values: CDR1 MNHEY, CDR2 SVGAGI. The CDR3 runs to 14 residues. V was shortened by 2 bases and J by 0 bases, with 7 bases between the two germline ends. The CDR3 protein is CASSYRGLNTEAFF. CDR3 nucleotides: TGTGCCAGCAGTTACCGGGGGTTGAACACTGAAGCTTTCTTT.

The chain links TRBV6-6 to TRBJ2-1, with D uncertain. Germline loops: CDR1 MNHNY, CDR2 SVGAGI (reference sequence). This CDR3 has 12 residues. Trimming took off 2 bases at V and 8 bases at J, with 7 bases between the two ends. The CDR3 DNA reads TGTGCCAGCAGTTACGTGTCCCATGAGCAGTTCTTC. It specifies CASSYVSHEQFF.

The V and J genes are TRBV5-1 and TRBJ1-1; perhaps TRBD1 as D (5 bases). Germline CDR1 reads SGHRS; CDR2 reads YFSETQ. CDR3 size: 13 residues. V was clipped by 5 bases and J by 2 bases, with 10 bases between them. CDR3 sequence: CASRVQGNTEAFF. In DNA, the CDR3 is TGCGCCAGCAGGGTTCAGGGCAACACTGAAGCTTTCTTT.

This rearrangement joins TRBV5-3 to TRBJ1-2; TRBD1 aligns across 8 bases. TRBV5-3 is treated as an ORF (open reading frame) with a function not yet certain. J was trimmed by 1 base and V by 5 bases; bases with no gene match: 7. The CDR3 has 15 amino acids. The CDR3: CARRENRGVNYGYTF. CDR3 DNA sequence: TGTGCCAGAAGGGAGAACAGGGGGGTTAACTATGGCTACACCTTC.

The rearrangement links TRBV7-9 to TRBJ2-7; no reliable D call. Trimming took off 5 bases at V and 5 bases at J, with 10 bases between the two ends. There are 12 residues in the CDR3. Germline V lookup: CDR1 SEHNR, CDR2 FQNEAQ (reference sequence). In nucleotides, the CDR3 is TGTGCCAGCAGCGTCCAACAGCACGAGCAGTACTTC. This codes for CASSVQQHEQYF.

The J gene is TRBJ2-3, the V gene TRBV27; D might be TRBD2 (7 bases). The length of the CDR3 is 14 residues. V lost 5 bases, J lost 8 bases, and 17 bases lay in between. Germline V CDR1 and CDR2: MNHEY, SMNVEV (reference sequence). The CDR3 region is CASSPPAGAGTQYF. The CDR3 DNA reads TGTGCCAGCAGTCCCCCGGCGGGGGCGGGTACGCAGTATTTT.

This rearrangement joins TRBV5-4 to TRBJ2-2; no reliable D call. Germline-derived CDR1 and CDR2 are SGHNT and YYREEE (reference sequence). CDR3 size: 12 residues. V was trimmed by 7 bases and J by 7 bases, leaving 11 bases between them. For the CDR3, the DNA is TGTGCCAGCTCTGCCCCGAACGGGGAGCTGTTTTTT. It is translated as CASSAPNGELFF.

The chain is built from TRBV5-4 and TRBJ2-5; TRBD1 matches 7 bases. This CDR3 is built from 13 residues. The V and J ends lost 0 bases and 4 bases, in that order; junction bases with no gene match: 0. Per germline, CDR1 SGHNT and CDR2 YYREEE (reference sequence). CDR3 in amino acids: CASSLGQGETQYF. The CDR3 region has the DNA TGTGCCAGCAGCTTGGGACAGGGAGAGACCCAGTACTTC.

V is TRBV12-3 or TRBV12-4 and J is TRBJ2-7, with D possibly TRBD2 on 5 matching bases. The CDR3 loop spans 13 amino acids. The V end was cut by 5 bases, the J end by 2 bases, with 10 bases between. CDR3 region: CASSLRDAYEQYF. The CDR3 coding sequence is TGTGCCAGCAGTCTCCGGGATGCCTACGAGCAGTACTTC.

The chain is built from TRBV7-2 and TRBJ1-1, with 9 bases matching TRBD1. The CDR3 extends over 15 amino acids. Germline lookup yields CDR1 SGHTA and CDR2 FQGNSA. The junction had 13 bases not matched to a gene; V was cut back by 3 bases and J by 11 bases. CDR3 sequence reads: CASSFLRDRANRAFF. CDR3 coding DNA: TGTGCCAGCAGCTTTCTTCGGGACAGGGCAAATAGGGCTTTCTTT.

This chain connects TRBV6-2 or TRBV6-3 to TRBJ1-1; D gene uncertain. The CDR3 totals 15 residues. Trimming left V 2 bases short and J 0 bases short, with 10 bases between. Germline loops: CDR1 MNHEY, CDR2 SVGEGT. The CDR3 loop is CASSYDGPMNTEAFF. Here the CDR3 DNA reads TGTGCCAGCAGTTACGACGGACCTATGAACACTGAAGCTTTCTTT.

The gene calls are TRBV5-3 and TRBJ1-5; 7 positions agree with TRBD1. TRBV5-3 is an open reading frame, and its role is uncertain. J lost 4 bases, V lost 4 bases, and 11 bases had no gene match. This CDR3 has 16 residues. The CDR3 here is CARSQPGQDINQPQHF. The CDR3 DNA sequence: TGTGCCAGAAGCCAACCTGGACAGGACATTAATCAGCCCCAGCATTTT.

About this clone: Other DNA sequences within the sample encode an identical CDR3. The rearrangement joins TRBV27 to TRBJ2-3; 11 bases map to TRBD2. Looked up from germline, CDR1 is MNHEY and CDR2 is SMNVEV (reference sequence). The ends lost 6 bases at V and 3 bases at J; junction bases unmatched: 5. This CDR3 spans 15 amino acids. The CDR3 nucleotides read TGTGCCAGCAGCTTTAGCGGGGGGGGGACAGATACGCAGTATTTT. Translation: CASSFSGGGTDTQYF.

This chain joins TRBV6-5 and TRBJ1-2; D is unresolved. The germline CDR1 and CDR2 sequences are MNHEY and SVGAGI. V lost 5 bases and J lost 4, with 17 bases in between. The CDR3 runs 15 residues. In nucleotides, the CDR3 is TGTGCCAGCAGTCCCAAGTCGGGGTGGCTCTATGGCTACACCTTC. It yields the protein CASSPKSGWLYGYTF.

The chain joins TRBV4-1 to TRBJ1-2; the D is unclear. CDR1 is MGHRA and CDR2 is YSYEKL in the germline V gene. Trimming shortened V by 4 bases and J by 1 base, and 10 bases separated the two germline ends. The CDR3 is 14 amino acids. DNA for the CDR3: TGCGCCAGCAGCCCTAATTCATTTAACTATGGCTACACCTTC. Amino acid sequence: CASSPNSFNYGYTF.

This chain connects TRBV5-1 to TRBJ1-2; a possible D gene is TRBD1 (6 bases). The germline V gene encodes CDR1 SGHRS and CDR2 YFSETQ. V was clipped by 3 bases and J by 8 bases, with 11 bases between them. The CDR3 sequence is 12 residues long. CDR3 sequence: CASSWDTGGYTF. The CDR3 region has the DNA TGCGCCAGCAGCTGGGACACCGGAGGCTACACCTTC.

The chain has TRBV7-3 and TRBJ2-4, with D possibly being TRBD1 (6 bases). This CDR3 comprises 18 residues. Germline-derived CDR1 and CDR2 are SGHTA and FQGTGA. Trimming shortened V by 7 bases and J by 8 bases, and 30 bases separated the two germline ends. The CDR3 DNA reads TGTGCCAGCACTTCGCAGGACAGCGAAAGAGTCGTGGGGTACATTCAGTACTTC. Its translation is CASTSQDSERVVGYIQYF.

The V and J genes are TRBV7-6 and TRBJ2-7; no firm D call. Germline V gene data show CDR1 as SGHVS and CDR2 as FNYEAQ. This CDR3 spans 13 amino acids. With 6 bases removed from V and 6 bases from J, the gap between germline ends came to 15 bases. DNA of the CDR3: TGTGCCAGCAGTTCTCTTTTAGAGGCCGAGCAGTACTTC. This gives the protein CASSSLLEAEQYF.

In this sample, this clone turned up once. The V and J genes are TRBV6-5 and TRBJ2-1, with D tentatively TRBD1 (8 bases). This CDR3 spans 15 amino acids. V dropped 6 bases and J dropped 2 bases, with 14 bases sitting between them. The germline V gene has CDR1 MNHEY and CDR2 SVGAGI. CDR3 residues: CASRPTGGAYNEQFF. In DNA, the CDR3 is TGTGCCAGCAGACCTACAGGGGGGGCCTACAATGAGCAGTTCTTC.

The chain recombines TRBV10-3 with TRBJ1-2; D might be TRBD1 (6 bases). The length of the CDR3 is 11 residues. Germline V gives CDR1 ENHRY, CDR2 SYGVKD. V lost 10 bases, J lost 4 bases, and 10 bases lay in between. The DNA of the CDR3 is TGTGCCACCTGGACAGCCTATGGCTACACCTTC. The encoded protein is CATWTAYGYTF.

In nucleotides, the CDR3 is TGTGCCAGCAGCAAAGGTTGCAGGGCGCCGTCCGAGCAGTACTTC. This gives the protein CASSKGCRAPSEQYF. The J gene is TRBJ2-7, the V gene TRBV21-1; TRBD1 is the table's D call, not checked against the DNA. TRBV21-1 constitutes a pseudogene. CDR3 length: 15 amino acids.

The chain couples TRBV7-9 to TRBJ1-5, with D unresolved. The germline V and J ends were trimmed by 1 base and 2 bases, with 6 bases remaining between them. This CDR3 comprises 14 residues. The germline CDR1 and CDR2 sequences are SEHNR and FQNEAQ (reference sequence). CDR3 in DNA: TGTGCCAGCAGCTTAGGCACAGGCAATCAGCCCCAGCATTTT. Translation gives CASSLGTGNQPQHF.

In DNA, the CDR3 is TGTGCCAGCAGCCTCAAAAGGGATGAGCAGTTCTTC. This encodes CASSLKRDEQFF. The chain recombines TRBV7-8 with TRBJ2-1; the D is unclear. V was trimmed by 5 bases and J by 8 bases, leaving 10 bases between them. This CDR3 spans 12 amino acids. Germline V CDR1 and CDR2: SGHVS, FQNEAQ.

The J gene is TRBJ2-7, the V gene TRBV5-6; tentatively, D is TRBD1 (7 bases). Trimming pared 4 bases from V and 1 base from J, leaving 15 bases between. The CDR3 runs 15 residues. CDR1 SGHDT and CDR2 YYEEEE come from the germline V gene. This CDR3 reads CASSPGGGNSYEQYF. CDR3 bases: TGTGCCAGCAGCCCAGGGGGAGGCAATTCCTACGAGCAGTACTTC.